The entry below gives a single T cell receptor (beta chain) sequence along with its context. Its antigen is still unknown. There are no base qualities to consult, and no much larger clone falls within one base. This record comes from a study of blood T cell repertoires in COVID-19 (dated by TCRdb to between 2020 and 2021). Some background on the complete study: Collaborator samples came from the United States, Italy and Spain and covered acute and convalescent phases of COVID-19. Deeply sampled blood TCRbeta repertoires from subjects exposed to, actively infected with, or recovered from COVID-19 were included in the dataset. A freely available public database, intended as a resource for researchers studying the immune response to SARS-CoV-2, is where the repertoires were released. Where available, HLA class I and class II types were obtained from metadata supplied by the sample provider rather than from assay-based typing. The prospective study material was composed of cDNA or gDNA derived from T cells, B-cell-depleted T cells, or PBMCs. The samples were drawn from the first 160 participants of the ongoing ImmuneRACE study and from over a thousand subjects provided by 6 global collaborators. Sample metadata almost always included a de-identified subject ID, COVID-19 status, age in years and sex.

Results the study describes overall, beyond this receptor: How much clinical and demographic metadata was included differed by source and by participant, and the metadata was provided uncurated.

One collaborating source in Seattle enrolled patients while the patients were actively infected and followed the patients over time throughout the course of disease. Whole blood was collected in K2EDTA tubes by collaborating institutions according to the institutions' own protocols. For TCRbeta analysis, collaborators shipped samples in one of three forms: frozen whole blood, isolated PBMCs, or DNA extracted from either of those sample types. TCRbeta CDR3 regions were amplified from genomic DNA using the immunoSEQ Assay, a bias-controlled multiplex PCR. The original pipeline was this. The number of nucleated cells in each sample was estimated from the amplification of reference gene primers within the assay. Sequence reads were collapsed and filtered to measure the absolute abundance of every unique TCRbeta CDR3 rearrangement. For each sample, productive Simpson clonality was calculated as the square root of Simpson's diversity index over productive rearrangements. TCRdb re-hosts the immuneACCESS table, in-frame sequences only. Its copies lack some clones; in the studies checked, an unresolved V gene accounts for under half of them, and the cause for the rest is not known. For V, J and clone size, that table is used; D and trimming come from the DNA. This sample comprises about 80,000 clones, under 80% of them detected only once. The ten largest clones add up to about a third of the sample.

The TCR was taken from a man in his sixties with COVID-19, enrolled during active disease. The material sequenced was peripheral blood.

The CDR3 region: CASTGGLYEQYF. The DNA sequence is as follows: TGTGCCAGCACCGGAGGACTATACGAGCAGTACTTC. The V and J segments used are TRBV6-5 and TRBJ2-7; possibly the D gene is TRBD2, per 6 matching bases. Reading from cysteine to phenylalanine, the CDR3 counts 12 amino acids. Just CDR3 DNA is preserved here, 36 bases in frame from base 1. CDR1 MNHEY and CDR2 SVGAGI are derived from the germline V gene. V lost 7 bases and J lost 4 bases; the stretch between them is 11 bases long.